The T cell receptor (beta chain) described here comes from a study of post-analysis software for immune sequencing data. Study as a whole: Both relapsing-remitting and secondary progressive multiple sclerosis featured among the disease courses, as did progressive-relapsing multiple sclerosis. Study-wide results and caveats: Multiple sclerosis patients showed significantly lower normalized Chao1 diversity than controls did. Four or five TRBV segments were significantly more frequent in patients than in controls. TRBV5-6, TRBV5-1 and TRBV20-1 were among these segments.

Prepared libraries of TCR beta cDNA carried unique molecular identifiers. Yield was 500,000 to 600,000 cDNA molecules from around 1 to 9.1 million T cells. TCRdb re-derived calls from the PCR reads in MiXCR, one entry per CDR3 protein. Of roughly 600,000 distinct CDR3 sequences listed, 44% are singletons. Germline CDR1 reads MGHRA; CDR2 reads YSYEKL. The CDR3 spans 15 residues. V lost 0 bases and J 1 base, leaving 7 bases between the germline ends. This clonotype was counted a few times. Its target is not known. Sequenced input: blood. The chain combines TRBV4-1 with TRBJ1-5; D gene uncertain. The clonotype was recovered from a girl under 18 with multiple sclerosis. CDR3 sequence reads: CASSQDQGSNQPQHF. The DNA for the CDR3 is TGCGCCAGCAGCCAAGATCAAGGGAGCAATCAGCCCCAGCATTTT.